The rows below give T cell receptor beta chains drawn from one sample of a study of spatial heterogeneity in lung cancer. TCRdb recomputed calls from the 5' RACE reads with MiXCR, one row per CDR3 protein. The sample lists some 100,000 distinct CDR3 sequences, 7.5% to 10% seen once, with 6.9% in the top ten. The material was PBMCs, obtained at surgery. These receptors were taken from a male donor with early-stage non-small cell lung cancer. Both conserved end residues are part of each CDR3. A D gene is named only where the DNA matches it firmly. Clone size appears in some rows only: once, few, many, or a class for an expanded clone.

>TRBV7-9|TRBD2|TRBJ2-7|many
CASSPLGGGRDEQYF
TGTGCCAGCAGCCCCCTCGGGGGGGGGAGGGACGAGCAGTACTTC
>TRBV7-2|-|TRBJ1-1|many
CASSLMPRNTEAFF
TGTGCCAGCAGCTTAATGCCCCGAAACACTGAAGCTTTCTTT
>TRBV5-1|-|TRBJ2-4|-
CASSLGTDKNIQYF
TGCGCCAGCAGCTTGGGTACAGACAAAAACATTCAGTACTTC
>TRBV28|-|TRBJ2-1|many
CASLGPRGNEQFF
TGTGCCAGCCTAGGTCCCCGGGGCAATGAGCAGTTCTTC
>TRBV6-5|TRBD1|TRBJ2-1|few
CASSYGTGGYNEQFF
TGTGCCAGCAGTTACGGGACAGGGGGCTACAATGAGCAGTTCTTC
>TRBV5-5|-|TRBJ2-7|-
CASSFSFQGTREQYF
TGTGCCAGCAGCTTTTCTTTTCAGGGGACGAGGGAGCAGTACTTC
>TRBV7-9|TRBD1|TRBJ2-6|many
CASSLVWTGVVRGANVLTF
TGTGCCAGCAGCTTAGTTTGGACAGGGGTGGTGAGAGGGGCCAACGTCCTGACTTTC
>TRBV5-4|TRBD2|TRBJ2-3|-
CASSLEGSGGSTDTQYF
TGTGCCAGCAGCTTGGAGGGTAGCGGGGGGAGCACAGATACGCAGTATTTT
>TRBV29-1|TRBD2|TRBJ2-3|many
CSVEGQGRDSADTQYF
TGCAGCGTTGAGGGGCAAGGGAGGGATTCGGCAGATACGCAGTATTTT
>TRBV7-2|-|TRBJ2-2|-
CASSLVLARAIAGELFF
TGTGCCAGCAGCTTAGTCCTGGCAAGGGCAATAGCCGGGGAGCTGTTTTTT
>TRBV7-3|-|TRBJ1-3|-
CASSSNKGNTIYF
TGTGCCAGCAGCTCGAATAAGGGAAACACCATATATTTT
>TRBV6-2/TRBV6-3|-|TRBJ1-1|few
CASSYYPGKGTEAFF
TGTGCCAGCAGTTACTACCCGGGTAAGGGCACTGAAGCTTTCTTT
>TRBV30|TRBD1|TRBJ1-5|-
CAWAGQGGNRPQHF
TGTGCCTGGGCAGGACAGGGCGGCAATCGGCCCCAGCATTTT
>TRBV5-1|-|TRBJ2-5|many
CASSLEGPQETQYF
TGCGCCAGCAGCTTGGAAGGTCCCCAAGAGACCCAGTACTTC
>TRBV5-4|TRBD2|TRBJ2-1|-
CASSSSGRKNNEQFF
TGTGCCAGCAGCAGCAGCGGGAGAAAGAATAATGAGCAGTTCTTC
>TRBV11-3|-|TRBJ1-3|many
CASSWTGGPGNTIYF
TGTGCCAGCAGCTGGACCGGGGGGCCAGGAAACACCATATATTTT
>TRBV3-1|-|TRBJ1-5|few
CASSLGRSNQPQHF
TGTGCCAGCAGCCTAGGACGGAGCAATCAGCCCCAGCATTTT
>TRBV10-3|-|TRBJ2-2|many
CAISGGQETNTGELFF
TGTGCCATCAGTGGGGGTCAGGAGACGAACACCGGGGAGCTGTTTTTT
>TRBV2|-|TRBJ2-7|few
CASSDRPSSSYEQYF
TGTGCCAGCAGTGATCGCCCCAGCAGCTCCTACGAGCAGTACTTC
>TRBV5-5|-|TRBJ2-2|-
CASSSRGMNTGELFF
TGTGCCAGCAGCTCCCGAGGGATGAACACCGGGGAGCTGTTTTTT
>TRBV12-3/TRBV12-4|TRBD2|TRBJ2-7|few
CASTDLLAGVDEQYF
TGTGCCAGCACCGACCTACTAGCGGGGGTGGACGAGCAGTACTTC
>TRBV5-1|-|TRBJ2-1|few
CASSLDGRDYNEQFF
TGCGCCAGCAGCTTGGACGGGAGAGACTACAATGAGCAGTTCTTC
>TRBV2|-|TRBJ2-4|-
CASSAETGAKNIQYF
TGTGCCAGCAGTGCCGAGACAGGAGCCAAAAACATTCAGTACTTC